Detailed here is one T cell receptor beta chain. The method was immunoSEQ multiplex PCR; TCRdb's version includes in-frame clones alone and lacks a portion of them. This table has 30,000 to 40,000 clones, around 90% appearing once. The sample comes from a study of T cell changes during pregnancy in multiple sclerosis. The TCR originated in a female donor with multiple sclerosis, enrolled in a pregnancy study. The sample here was CD4+ T cells from peripheral blood mononuclear cells, taken in the second trimester of pregnancy.

The CDR3 region is CASSLIGGMNTGELFF. For the CDR3, the DNA is TGTGCCAGCAGCTTAATAGGCGGGATGAACACCGGGGAGCTGTTTTTT. The chain couples TRBV7-2 to TRBJ2-2, with a possible D match to TRBD2 (6 bases). Germline CDR1 is SGHTA and CDR2 is FQGNSA. The CDR3 is 16 amino acids. V was shortened by 2 bases and J by 1 base, with 11 bases between the two germline ends.